This is a list of T cell receptor beta chains from one sample in a study of blood T cell repertoires in COVID-19. This table comes from immunoSEQ multiplex PCR, and its TCRdb copy is limited to in-frame clones, with some not included. The data show 120,000 to 150,000 clones, with around four fifths seen just once and roughly 2.9% held by the top ten. Material for sequencing was peripheral blood. The receptors shown here come from a woman aged 40 to 49 with active or convalescent COVID-19. The CDR3 runs from the conserved cysteine through the conserved F or W. A D gene is named only where the DNA matches it firmly. Not all rows give a size; the values are once, few, many and, for expanded clones, a class.

d_gene | abundance | j_gene | v_gene | CDR3nt | CDR3aa
. | . | TRBJ2-2 | TRBV5-1 | TGCGCCAGCAGCTTGTCCTACCGCACCGGGGAGCTGTTTTTT | CASSLSYRTGELFF
TRBD1 | . | TRBJ2-3 | TRBV2 | TGTGCCAGCAGCCCACCGGGACAGGGAGCAGATACGCAGTATTTT | CASSPPGQGADTQYF
TRBD2 | . | TRBJ2-7 | TRBV28 | TGTGCCTCGCGGTGGGGGGGTGGCGAGCAGTACTTC | CASRWGGGEQYF
TRBD1 | . | TRBJ2-3 | TRBV7-9 | TGTGCCAGCAGCTCATACGGACAGGGCACAGATACGCAGTATTTT | CASSSYGQGTDTQYF
TRBD2 | once | TRBJ2-1 | TRBV27 | TGTGCCAGCAGTTCTCGAGCGGGGCCGGCCTACAATGAGCAGTTCTTC | CASSSRAGPAYNEQFF
TRBD2 | . | TRBJ2-7 | TRBV18 | TGTGCCAGCTCACCAGTCGCGGGACTAGCGGGAGGGCCCTCCGAGCAGTACTTC | CASSPVAGLAGGPSEQYF
TRBD2 | . | TRBJ2-7 | TRBV20-1 | TGCAGTGCTAGTTCTAGCGGACCGGCCTACGAGCAGTACTTC | CSASSSGPAYEQYF
TRBD2 | . | TRBJ2-7 | TRBV7-2 | TGTGCCAGCAGCTACCCCCGGACTAGCCGGATGAGCGAGCAGTACTTC | CASSYPRTSRMSEQYF
. | once | TRBJ1-1 | TRBV18 | TGTGCCAGCTCGGGCGCGACGAGGAACACTGAAGCTTTCTTT | CASSGATRNTEAFF
TRBD1 | . | TRBJ1-3 | TRBV5-1 | TGCGCCAGCAGCTCCAATCCGACAGGGCGCTCTGGAAACACCATATATTTT | CASSSNPTGRSGNTIYF
. | . | TRBJ1-1 | TRBV5-1 | TGCGCCAGCAGCTTGGCCGGGGGTCCGGGGAACACTGAAGCTTTCTTT | CASSLAGGPGNTEAFF
TRBD1 | few | TRBJ1-2 | TRBV9 | TGTGCCAGCAGCGTAAGTGCTGGACAGGGGGAGGATGGCTACACCTTC | CASSVSAGQGEDGYTF
. | . | TRBJ1-1 | TRBV5-1 | TGCGCCAGCAGGGGAGGGGCCTTAACTAACACTGAAGCTTTCTTT | CASRGGALTNTEAFF
. | . | TRBJ1-3 | TRBV19 | TGTGCCAGTAGTATCGGACAATTCTCTGGAAACACCATATATTTT | CASSIGQFSGNTIYF
TRBD1 | few | TRBJ1-5 | TRBV28 | TGTGCCAGCACCCTAGTCAGGGGGAATCAGCCCCAGCATTTT | CASTLVRGNQPQHF
TRBD1 | . | TRBJ1-6 | TRBV9 | TGTGCCAGCAGCTCCAGCAGACAGGGACTCTCCTATAATTCACCCCTCCACTTT | CASSSSRQGLSYNSPLHF
. | . | TRBJ1-2 | TRBV5-8 | TGTGCCAGCAGCTTGGGGGACTTGGAGAACTATGGCTACACCTTC | CASSLGDLENYGYTF
. | . | TRBJ1-4 | TRBV4-3 | TGCGCCAGCAGCCCTATAGCGACTAATGAAAAACTGTTTTTT | CASSPIATNEKLFF
. | few | TRBJ1-2 | TRBV5-8 | TGTGCCAGCAGCAAGATACGGGGTTCTAACTATGGCTACACCTTC | CASSKIRGSNYGYTF
. | . | TRBJ1-1 | TRBV6-5 | TGTGCCAGCAGAGGACCAGACATGGGGCCCATCAAGGCTTTCTTT | CASRGPDMGPIKAFF
TRBD1 | . | TRBJ1-1 | TRBV11-2 | TGTGCCAGCAGCCCCCGACAGGGGAGCACTGAAGCTTTCTTT | CASSPRQGSTEAFF
. | . | TRBJ1-5 | TRBV9 | TGTGCCAGCAGCGTAGGGCCAGAAAGCAATCAGCCCCAGCATTTT | CASSVGPESNQPQHF
TRBD1 | once | TRBJ1-6 | TRBV19 | TGTGCCAGTAGTATTAACCGGGACAGTGGCCTCCACTTT | CASSINRDSGLHF
TRBD2 | . | TRBJ2-1 | TRBV3-1/TRBV3-2 | TGTGCCAGCAGCCAGGCCGCCGGGACTAGCGGGGGGAATGAGCAGTTCTTC | CASSQAAGTSGGNEQFF
. | . | TRBJ2-6 | TRBV5-4 | TGTGCCAGCAGCTTGCTAGGCTCTGGGGCCAACGTCCTGACTTTC | CASSLLGSGANVLTF
TRBD2 | . | TRBJ2-3 | TRBV28 | TGTGCCAGCAGTTTGGTGACTAGCGGTCTCTCTAGCACAGATACGCAGTATTTT | CASSLVTSGLSSTDTQYF
TRBD1 | . | TRBJ1-5 | TRBV6-5 | TGTGCCAGCAGGGAGACAGGGGGCAATCAGCCCCAGCATTTT | CASRETGGNQPQHF
. | . | TRBJ1-5 | TRBV7-9 | TGTGCCAGCAGCTTGAGCGGCCAGGGGCTAGGTCAGCCCCAGCATTTT | CASSLSGQGLGQPQHF
. | . | TRBJ1-1 | TRBV10-3 | TGTGCCATCAGTGAGTGGGCCCACACTGAAGCTTTCTTT | CAISEWAHTEAFF
. | . | TRBJ1-2 | TRBV28 | TGTGCCAGCAGTTTAGGGGGGGAGGGCTACACCTTC | CASSLGGEGYTF
. | once | TRBJ1-2 | TRBV6-5 | TGTGCCAGCAGTTACTCACAGGGAAGAGCTAACTATGGCTACACCTTC | CASSYSQGRANYGYTF
TRBD1 | . | TRBJ1-2 | TRBV27 | TGTGCCAGCAGTTCCGGACAGGGGGCTTACTATGGCTACACCTTC | CASSSGQGAYYGYTF
. | . | TRBJ1-1 | TRBV13 | TGTGCCAGCAGCTTAGGGGAAGGGAGAGGGACTGAAGCTTTCTTT | CASSLGEGRGTEAFF
. | few | TRBJ1-4 | TRBV25-1 | TGTGCCAGTTCCCAGGGAAGTGAAAAACTGTTTTTT | CASSQGSEKLFF
TRBD2 | few | TRBJ2-1 | TRBV20-1 | TGCAGTGCTAGTGAACGGGGGGGCCGTACTGAGCAGTTCTTC | CSASERGGRTEQFF
TRBD1 | . | TRBJ2-6 | TRBV27 | TGTGCCAGCAGTTTTCAGGGGGATGGGGCCAACGTCCTGACTTTC | CASSFQGDGANVLTF
TRBD1 | . | TRBJ2-3 | TRBV18 | TGTGCCAGCTCAACAACAGGGGGCGTAGGGACAGATACGCAGTATTTT | CASSTTGGVGTDTQYF
. | . | TRBJ1-2 | TRBV5-5 | TGTGCCAGCAGCTTGGAGGTCCAGGGTGGTAACTATGGCTACACCTTC | CASSLEVQGGNYGYTF
. | once | TRBJ1-1 | TRBV5-1 | TGCGCCAGCAGCTACGAAGGGGCGAACACTGAAGCTTTCTTT | CASSYEGANTEAFF
. | . | TRBJ1-1 | TRBV19 | TGTGCCAGTAGGGATTCTCGGGTGAGCACTGAAGCTTTCTTT | CASRDSRVSTEAFF